The clone carrying this T cell receptor beta chain was detected only once. This entry is derived from a study of blood T cell repertoires in COVID-19. Study at large: Sites in the United States, Italy and Spain provided acute and convalescent COVID-19 samples.

Per the authors' pipeline: Reference gene primers were amplified, and this amplification served to estimate nucleated cell counts. Data came from immunoSEQ multiplex PCR; TCRdb stores just in-frame clones and leaves some out. V, J and clone size derive from that table, while D and trimming were established from the DNA sequence. The profile shows some 100,000 clones, around 90% of them singletons. Per the germline V gene, CDR1 is GTSNPN and CDR2 is SVGIG (reference sequence). Trimming shortened V by 1 base and J by 0 bases, and 3 bases separated the two germline ends. This CDR3 is 12 amino acids long.

This sequence originates from a woman in her fifties or sixties with acute or convalescent COVID-19. Specimen: peripheral blood. The chain recombines TRBV30 with TRBJ1-1; D gene ambiguous. Here the CDR3 DNA reads TGTGCCTGGAGTGCCGTGAACACTGAAGCTTTCTTT. Residues: CAWSAVNTEAFF.